One and the same sample provided the 25 T cell receptor beta chains below, sequenced in a study of shared clonotypes between healthy human individuals. Some clones are missing from TCRdb's copy, which holds only in-frame ones; the method was immunoSEQ multiplex PCR. The sample has about a million clones, approximately 75% seen once. Specimen: memory CD4+ T cells from PBMCs. The subset denotes: CD45RA-negative fraction. The origin of the receptors is a man aged 18 to 30 in good health. Some clones in this sample may be carry-over from other donors' samples.

This clone has just a few counts. V and J are TRBV7-9 and TRBJ1-4; D is perhaps TRBD1 (6 bases). The CDR3 length is 15 residues. V dropped 5 bases and J dropped 8 bases, with 18 bases sitting between them. Germline lookup yields CDR1 SEHNR and CDR2 FQNEAQ (reference sequence). The DNA of the CDR3 is TGTGCCAGCAGCCTCATGGGGGCGCGGGAAGAAAAACTGTTTTTT. Its protein is CASSLMGAREEKLFF.

The chain has TRBV18 and TRBJ2-4; 9 nucleotides agree with TRBD1. CDR1 KGHSH and CDR2 LQKENI come from the germline V gene. The CDR3 extends over 15 amino acids. J was trimmed by 6 bases and V by 6 bases; bases with no gene match: 9. In DNA form, the CDR3 reads TGTGCCAGCTCCGCCGGGACAGGGCGGGGAAACATTCAGTACTTC. It translates to CASSAGTGRGNIQYF.

This clone was counted a single time. J is TRBJ2-6 and V is TRBV7-9; D is tentatively TRBD1 or TRBD2 (5 bases each). The ends were cut back, 5 bases at V and 5 bases at J, with 16 bases in the middle. From germline, CDR1 is SEHNR and CDR2 FQNEAQ (reference sequence). The CDR3 has 16 amino acids. CDR3 coding DNA: TGTGCCAGCAGCGTCGGGGCCTTAGGCTGGGCCAACGTCCTGACTTTC. Its translation is CASSVGALGWANVLTF.

V is TRBV15 and J is TRBJ2-7, with 7 bases aligning to TRBD2. CDR1 and CDR2 (germline): LNHNV, YYDKDF (reference sequence). CDR3 size: 16 residues. With V trimmed by 1 base and J by 2 bases, 8 bases remained unmatched. The CDR3 sequence: CATSRGAAGMTYEQYF. For the CDR3, the DNA is TGTGCCACCAGCAGAGGTGCAGCGGGGATGACCTACGAGCAGTACTTC.

The sample holds one count of this clone. The chain employs TRBV29-1 and TRBJ2-7; D unclear. Germline CDR1 and CDR2: SQVTM and ANQGSEA. V lost 6 bases and J lost 0, with 15 bases in between. The CDR3 totals 14 residues. CDR3 DNA sequence: TGCAGCGTACAAATGGGGTTCAGCTCCTACGAGCAGTACTTC. It encodes CSVQMGFSSYEQYF.

The DNA of the CDR3 is TGTGCCAGCTCTCTCCAACGAGGGGTCGGGGATGGGCCCCAGCATTTT. Translating gives CASSLQRGVGDGPQHF. V gene TRBV18 combines with J gene TRBJ1-5; perhaps TRBD1 as D (5 bases). Per the germline V gene, CDR1 is KGHSH and CDR2 is LQKENI. V was pared by 6 bases and J by 9 bases, with 24 bases between. The CDR3 sequence is 16 residues long.

V and J are TRBV30 and TRBJ1-5; D remains unclear. V lost 2 bases, J lost 5 bases, and 13 bases lay in between. CDR1 is GTSNPN and CDR2 is SVGIG in the germline V gene (reference sequence). The CDR3 is 14 residues long. The CDR3 reads CAWSLGQAYQPQHF. In DNA, the CDR3 is TGTGCCTGGAGTCTAGGGCAGGCATATCAGCCCCAGCATTTT.

This clone was recorded once. The chain employs TRBV6-5 and TRBJ2-5; D not resolved. This CDR3 contains 13 residues. CDR1 is MNHEY, CDR2 SVGAGI, per germline. With 6 bases removed from V and 5 bases from J, the gap between germline ends came to 13 bases. CDR3: CASSRQRRETQYF. CDR3 DNA sequence: TGTGCCAGCAGCCGCCAACGGCGGGAGACCCAGTACTTC.

The chain recombines TRBV6-6 with TRBJ1-2; D is ambiguous. The germline V gene encodes CDR1 MNHNY and CDR2 SVGAGI (reference sequence). There are 14 residues in the CDR3. V was clipped by 0 bases and J by 4 bases, with 9 bases between them. CDR3 sequence (DNA): TGTGCCAGCAGTTACTCGTCAGGAACCTATGGCTACACCTTC. Its protein product is CASSYSSGTYGYTF.

This chain connects TRBV4-2 to TRBJ2-7; D uncertain. The V end was cut by 4 bases, the J end by 2 bases, with 18 bases between. CDR1 LGHNA and CDR2 YNFKEQ come from the germline V gene. The CDR3 totals 16 residues. This chain's CDR3 is CASSPSEATGAYEQYF. The CDR3 bases are TGTGCCAGCAGCCCAAGCGAGGCCACTGGAGCCTACGAGCAGTACTTC.

This CDR3 is CAISAQQGGTDTQYF. CDR3 in DNA: TGTGCCATCAGTGCTCAACAGGGGGGGACAGATACGCAGTATTTT. The chain links TRBV10-3 to TRBJ2-3; a possible D gene is TRBD1 (8 bases). Germline CDR1 reads ENHRY; CDR2 reads SYGVKD. The V gene lost 4 bases and the J gene lost 3 bases, with 14 bases spanning the gap. The CDR3 sequence is 15 residues long.

The chain is built from TRBV28 and TRBJ1-2; weak D call: TRBD1 (6 bases). Germline CDR1 is MDHEN and CDR2 is SYDVKM. CDR3 size: 16 residues. V was pared by 7 bases and J by 3 bases, with 21 bases between. CDR3 protein: CASTSPGGRGYYGYTF. Written as DNA, the CDR3 is TGTGCCAGCACCTCTCCTGGGGGCAGGGGCTACTATGGCTACACCTTC.

The chain links TRBV7-3 to TRBJ2-5; possible D gene TRBD2, 6 bases. Per the germline V gene, CDR1 is SGHTA and CDR2 is FQGTGA. V lost 3 bases to trimming and J lost 5 bases, with 16 bases between them. There are 15 residues in the CDR3. CDR3 bases: TGTGCCAGCAGCTTTCGCGGGGTCTCGGGGGAGACCCAGTACTTC. It codes for CASSFRGVSGETQYF. The whole variable domain, filled in from reference TRBV7-3 and TRBJ2-5, reads GAGVSQTPSNKVTEKGKYVELRCDPISGHTALYWYRQSLGQGPEFLIYFQGTGAADDSGLPNDRFFAVRPEGSVSTLKIQRTERGDSAVYLCASSFRGVSGETQYFGPGTRLLVL.

The V gene is TRBV20-1, the J gene TRBJ2-3; 7 bases are shared with TRBD1. V lost 7 bases, J lost 5 bases, and 3 bases stayed unmatched. CDR1 is DFQATT and CDR2 is SNEGSKA in the germline V gene (reference sequence). The CDR3 loop spans 11 amino acids. CDR3 in DNA: TGCAGTGTTTGGGACAGAGATACGCAGTATTTT. Translated, it gives CSVWDRDTQYF.

The gene calls are TRBV2 and TRBJ2-5; D perhaps matches TRBD2 (6 bases). Germline CDR1 SNHLY, CDR2 FYNNEI. V dropped 4 bases and J dropped 2 bases, with 14 bases sitting between them. This CDR3 spans 15 amino acids. The CDR3 spells CASSGRGLRQETQYF. The CDR3 DNA reads TGTGCCAGCAGTGGGCGGGGTCTTAGGCAAGAGACCCAGTACTTC.

This clone appeared a single time. The rearrangement uses TRBV15 and TRBJ2-7; D is unresolved. The CDR3 is 13 residues long. Per the germline V gene, CDR1 is LNHNV and CDR2 is YYDKDF (reference sequence). V gave up 0 bases and J gave up 4 bases, with 7 bases separating them. The CDR3 loop is CATSRDPQYEQYF. Here the CDR3 DNA reads TGTGCCACCAGCAGAGATCCCCAATACGAGCAGTACTTC.

In its sample, this clone was seen once. The rearrangement joins TRBV28 to TRBJ2-7; 9 bases map to TRBD1. The CDR3 runs 13 residues. V lost 7 bases and J lost 3; bases outside the gene matches: 4. CDR1 and CDR2 (germline): MDHEN, SYDVKM. DNA for the CDR3: TGTGCCAGCATACCGGGACAGGGCTACGAGCAGTACTTC. Protein product: CASIPGQGYEQYF.

V gene TRBV12-5 combines with J gene TRBJ2-3, with no clear D. V was pared by 7 bases and J by 8 bases, with 10 bases between. This CDR3 has 11 residues. Germline V gives CDR1 LGHNT, CDR2 FRNRAP. Written as DNA, the CDR3 is TGTGCTAGTGTGGGTTCGGGTACGCAGTATTTT. Amino acids: CASVGSGTQYF.

This chain joins TRBV2 and TRBJ1-2; 8 bases align to TRBD1. Germline-derived CDR1 and CDR2 are SNHLY and FYNNEI. CDR3 length equals 16 residues. The ends lost 2 bases at V and 4 bases at J; junction bases unmatched: 9. CDR3 sequence reads: CASSEQRAQGVYGYTF. CDR3 in DNA: TGTGCCAGCAGTGAACAGCGTGCACAGGGGGTCTATGGCTACACCTTC.

This clone has only one observation. The chain uses TRBV18 and TRBJ2-7; 10 positions agree with TRBD2. The length of the CDR3 is 14 residues. The germline gives CDR1 KGHSH, CDR2 LQKENI. V was pared by 5 bases and J by 5 bases, with 6 bases of the junction left unmatched. CDR3 amino acids: CASSTSSGSDEQYF. As DNA, the CDR3 is TGTGCCAGCTCAACGTCTAGCGGGAGCGACGAGCAGTACTTC.

The chain joins TRBV18 to TRBJ2-2; D is unresolved. Germline loops: CDR1 KGHSH, CDR2 LQKENI. Trimming pared 5 bases from V and 0 bases from J, leaving 13 bases between. CDR3 length: 16 residues. CDR3 sequence reads: CASSISIGANTGELFF. Here the CDR3 DNA reads TGTGCCAGCTCAATTTCAATAGGAGCGAACACCGGGGAGCTGTTTTTT.

A word on this clone: This same CDR3 is encoded by further DNA sequences in the sample. J is TRBJ1-5 and V is TRBV27, with a weak D call TRBD1 (6 bases). This CDR3 is built from 15 residues. CDR1 and CDR2 from the germline V gene are MNHEY and SMNVEV (reference sequence). V gave up 5 bases and J gave up 0 bases, with 11 bases separating them. The CDR3 DNA reads as TGTGCCAGCAGTCCTAACAGGGATAGCAATCAGCCCCAGCATTTT. Protein: CASSPNRDSNQPQHF.

V gene TRBV7-3 combines with J gene TRBJ2-2, with 8 bases matching TRBD1. Trimming removed 3 bases from V and 3 bases from J; junction bases left unmatched: 9. This CDR3 spans 17 amino acids. Germline V gene lookup returns CDR1 SGHTA and CDR2 FQGTGA. The CDR3 is CASSFRGGQGDTGELFF. In DNA, the CDR3 is TGTGCCAGCAGCTTCCGTGGAGGACAGGGCGACACCGGGGAGCTGTTTTTT.

The V and J genes are TRBV19 and TRBJ2-6; D unresolved. Between the trimmed V and J ends, which lost 5 bases and 0 bases, there was a span of 5 bases. This CDR3 comprises 14 residues. Germline-derived CDR1 and CDR2 are LNHDA and SQIVND (reference sequence). The CDR3 loop reads CASSPRSGANVLTF. The CDR3 coding sequence is TGTGCCAGTAGTCCGCGCTCTGGGGCCAACGTCCTGACTTTC.

This clone has just one count. The chain has TRBV11-2 and TRBJ2-3; 9 bases map to TRBD2. J was trimmed by 0 bases and V by 2 bases; bases with no gene match: 3. This CDR3 is 16 amino acids long. The germline V gene encodes CDR1 SGHAT and CDR2 FQNNGV. CDR3 in DNA: TGTGCCAGCAGCTTATTGGCGGGAGGGAGCACAGATACGCAGTATTTT. Translation: CASSLLAGGSTDTQYF.